This T cell receptor beta chain is drawn from a study of OX40 agonist ivuxolimab in advanced cancers. As for the study in general: Hepatocellular carcinoma, melanoma, renal cell or head and neck cancer affected the dose-escalation patients. Study observations and caveats: Some of the nonresponding patients also showed low levels of normalized T-cell clonal expansion.

No patient had autoimmune disease or received systemic immunosuppression. Baseline was the first blood sampling point, followed by cycle 4 day 1 and cycle 7 day 1. V was shortened by 5 bases and J by 8 bases, with 13 bases between the two germline ends. Germline-derived CDR1 and CDR2 are MNHEY and SMNVEV (reference sequence). This CDR3 spans 14 amino acids. Clones were sequenced by immunoSEQ multiplex PCR, and TCRdb holds only the in-frame ones, with some missing. The table lists tens of thousands of clones, 90% to 95% of them singletons, with around 20% in the top ten. As to this clone: The antigen is unknown.

This clonotype was obtained from an adult with an advanced solid tumor such as melanoma, head and neck, liver or kidney cancer. The rearrangement links TRBV27 to TRBJ1-6, with D perhaps TRBD1 (5 bases). Specimen: CD4+ or CD8+ T cells sorted from blood, collected in a trial of the OX40 agonist ivuxolimab. CDR3 sequence: CASSPDGGHSPLHF. DNA for the CDR3: TGTGCCAGCAGTCCGGACGGGGGTCATTCACCCCTCCACTTT.